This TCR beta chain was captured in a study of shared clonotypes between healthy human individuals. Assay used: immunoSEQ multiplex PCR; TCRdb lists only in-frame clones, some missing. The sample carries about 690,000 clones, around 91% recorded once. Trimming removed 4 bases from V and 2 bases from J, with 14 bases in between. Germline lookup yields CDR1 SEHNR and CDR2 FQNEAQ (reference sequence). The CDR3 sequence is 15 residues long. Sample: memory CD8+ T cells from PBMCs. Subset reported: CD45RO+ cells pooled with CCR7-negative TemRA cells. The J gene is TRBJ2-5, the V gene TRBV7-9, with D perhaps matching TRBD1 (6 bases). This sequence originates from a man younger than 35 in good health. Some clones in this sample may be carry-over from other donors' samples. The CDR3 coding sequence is TGTGCCAGCAGCTCTCCAGACAGGTTACAAGAGACCCAGTACTTC. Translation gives CASSSPDRLQETQYF.